This T cell receptor (beta chain) derives from a study of T cells in Graves' hyperthyroidism and ophthalmopathy. Amplification yielded TCR beta CDR3 regions, with RNA transcripts as the source. With the HTBI primer set, the TCR CDR3 went through a first round of RT-PCR. TCRdb analysed the multiplex PCR reads with MiXCR anew, one entry per CDR3 protein. This table holds roughly 800,000 distinct CDR3 sequences, around 39% found once. This clonotype has ten or more counts. Not enrolled were patients with uncontrolled infection, other autoimmune disease, pregnancy or lactation. PBMCs were obtained from roughly 10 ml fresh peripheral blood. This clonotype was sampled from a man younger than 35 with Graves' hyperthyroidism. Sequences were obtained from blood.

CDR3 bases: TGTGCCAGCGGAGATTCCTACGAGCAGTACTTC. Protein sequence: CASGDSYEQYF. This sequence joins TRBV2 and TRBJ2-7; D is ambiguous. The V and J ends lost 8 bases and 1 base respectively, with 6 bases between them. In germline, CDR1 is SNHLY, CDR2 FYNNEI. The CDR3 totals 11 residues.